This TCR beta chain comes out of a study of blood T cell repertoires in COVID-19. Study at large: The cDNA or gDNA used as material had been derived from T cells, B-cell-depleted T cells, or PBMCs.

The CDR3 is 15 residues long. Per germline, CDR1 MNHEY and CDR2 SVGAGI. The V end lost 0 bases, the J end lost 8 bases, and 11 bases lay between the germline ends. In the original analysis: By means of reference gene primer amplification, nucleated cell counts were estimated. The table came from immunoSEQ multiplex PCR; TCRdb's copy has only in-frame clones and leaves some out. The DNA gave D and trimming, while V, J and clone size come from that table. The table shows some 41,000 clones, with around 89% occurring only once. The chain joins TRBV6-5 to TRBJ1-6; D is unresolved. The sample comprised peripheral blood. The origin of this receptor is a man aged 70-80 years with active COVID-19. The DNA of the CDR3 is TGTGCCAGCAGTTACTCGTTTGGCGGGGATTCACCCCTCCACTTT. Encoded protein: CASSYSFGGDSPLHF.